These 5 T cell receptor beta chains were all obtained from the same sample, sequenced in a study of identical twins (dated by TCRdb to about 2016). Library prep was done by 5' RACE. The sequencer was an Illumina HiSeq 2000. TCRdb reanalyzed the raw reads on its own, using fastp at Q25 for trimming and MiXCR for clone calling, and kept in-frame beta chains. Records with the same CDR3 protein are collapsed into one entry carrying the most frequent genes and DNA. Present in this sample are 600,000 to 850,000 distinct CDR3 sequences, around a sixth of which were seen just once. The ten biggest clones cover roughly 14% of the sample. The same sample was also used in a study of T cells expressing NK-cell markers.

Sequencing was carried out using PBMCs. The receptor set was obtained from a woman between 18 and 29 years old in good health.

The V and J genes are TRBV27 and TRBJ2-7; D is possibly TRBD1 (6 bases). V gave up 6 bases and J gave up 2 bases, with 23 bases separating them. Per germline, CDR1 MNHEY and CDR2 SMNVEV (reference sequence). CDR3 size: 17 residues. Here the CDR3 DNA reads TGTGCCAGCAGGGTGTGGTCCGGGACACGGGCCACCTACGAGCAGTACTTC. This gives the protein CASRVWSGTRATYEQYF.

Only a few counts were recorded for this clonotype. The V gene is TRBV12-3 or TRBV12-4, the J gene TRBJ1-5; TRBD1 matches at 8 bases. The V and J ends lost 7 bases and 6 bases, in that order; junction bases with no gene match: 8. CDR3 length equals 14 residues. The CDR3 loop is CASKPGQGSQPQHF. DNA for the CDR3: TGTGCCAGCAAACCCGGACAGGGCAGTCAGCCCCAGCATTTT.

The sample holds a few counts of this clonotype. CDR3 residues: CASTMSLADTYNEQFF. The CDR3 DNA follows: TGTGCCAGCACCATGAGTCTAGCGGACACCTACAATGAGCAGTTCTTC. J is TRBJ2-1 and V is TRBV11-2, with 7 bases aligning to TRBD2. The CDR3 has 16 amino acids. Germline V gives CDR1 SGHAT, CDR2 FQNNGV. V lost 7 bases to trimming and J lost 2 bases; unmatched junction nucleotides: 11.

This clonotype was seen a handful of times. This chain connects TRBV20-1 to TRBJ2-3; D call uncertain. The CDR3 runs to 14 residues. The germline gives CDR1 DFQATT, CDR2 SNEGSKA (reference sequence). Trimming removed 3 bases from V and 2 bases from J, with 12 bases in between. The CDR3 protein is CSARYPSLTDTQYF. DNA for the CDR3: TGCAGTGCTAGGTACCCATCCCTCACAGATACGCAGTATTTT.

This chain joins TRBV12-3 or TRBV12-4 and TRBJ1-1; D is unresolved. Trimming removed 7 bases at V and 0 bases at J, with 12 bases between. The CDR3 spans 14 residues. The CDR3 sequence is CASKNGPMNTEAFF. CDR3 nucleotide sequence: TGTGCCAGCAAAAACGGCCCTATGAACACTGAAGCTTTCTTT.